This T cell receptor (beta chain) comes out of a study of blood T cell repertoires in COVID-19. The overall study: Donors in the United States, Italy and Spain gave samples during acute or convalescent COVID-19. From T cells, B-cell-depleted T cells, or PBMCs came the material, which was cDNA or gDNA.

Unmatched junction bases numbered 4, after V lost 5 bases and J lost 4 bases. The CDR3 is 14 residues long. Germline loops: CDR1 SGHDT, CDR2 YYEEEE. Original analysis: Reference gene primer amplification yielded estimated nucleated cell counts. Only in-frame clones appear in the TCRdb table, and some are missing; sequencing was by immunoSEQ multiplex PCR. That table supplies the V and J calls and clone size; D and trimming were determined from the DNA. The sample includes about 110,000 clones, around 75% of them seen just once. The receptor was derived from a human donor with acute or convalescent COVID-19. The donor label of this sample is uncertain. Sequences were obtained from peripheral blood. The gene calls are TRBV5-6 and TRBJ1-5, with 9 positions matching TRBD1. Written as DNA, the CDR3 is TGTGCCAGCAGTTCAGGACAGGGGAATCAGCCCCAGCATTTT. This sequence encodes CASSSGQGNQPQHF. Complete variable domain (other parts from reference TRBV5-6 and TRBJ1-5): DAGVTQSPTHLIKTRGQQVTLRCSPKSGHDTVSWYQQALGQGPQFIFQYYEEEERQRGNFPDRFSGHQFPNYSSELNVNALLLGDSALYLCASSSGQGNQPQHFGDGTRLSIL.